The 18 T cell receptor beta chains below were found in one sample sequenced in a study of CD8 T cells in ankylosing spondylitis. Using its own MiXCR run on the 5' RACE reads, TCRdb lists one record per CDR3 protein. The table shows a few hundred thousand distinct CDR3 sequences, with 20% to 25% occurring only once. Whole-study findings and limits: One TCR beta motif, made up of 7 or 8 highly homologous variants, appeared characteristic of ankylosing spondylitis blood.

Their antigens remain unidentified. The source material was blood, either unsorted or a sorted T cell fraction (not recorded which). The receptors originated from a male donor with ankylosing spondylitis.

This clonotype was observed a handful of times. V is TRBV9 and J is TRBJ2-7, with TRBD2 matching over 10 bases. Germline assignment: CDR1 SGDLS and CDR2 YYNGEE. The CDR3 runs to 17 residues. With 0 bases clipped from V and 0 bases from J, the junction kept 6 bases outside the gene matches. CDR3 nucleotides: TGTGCCAGCAGCGTAGGGCTAGCGGGAGCCTACTCCTACGAGCAGTACTTC. It yields the protein CASSVGLAGAYSYEQYF.

The chain joins TRBV20-1 to TRBJ2-1; no clear D. Germline CDR1 is DFQATT and CDR2 is SNEGSKA (reference sequence). Trimming pared 1 base from V and 8 bases from J, leaving 12 bases between. The CDR3 has 13 residues. CDR3 DNA sequence: TGCAGTGCTAGAGTCCTGGCATCCGATGAGCAGTTCTTC. It yields the protein CSARVLASDEQFF.

This chain joins TRBV19 and TRBJ2-7, with 8 bases lining up with TRBD1. Germline V gene data show CDR1 as LNHDA and CDR2 as SQIVND (reference sequence). The trim removed 6 bases at V and 3 bases at J, leaving 10 bases unmatched. The CDR3 length is 15 residues. The CDR3 protein is CASSRTGQGDYEQYF. CDR3 DNA sequence: TGTGCCAGTAGCCGTACAGGACAGGGTGACTACGAGCAGTACTTC.

The chain joins TRBV5-1 to TRBJ2-2; no reliable D call. Germline V gene sequence: CDR1 SGHRS, CDR2 YFSETQ. The CDR3 totals 16 residues. Trimming left V 2 bases short and J 5 bases short, with 16 bases between. CDR3 DNA: TGCGCCAGCAGCTTAACGACCGACCCGAGGACCGGGGAGCTGTTTTTT. Protein sequence: CASSLTTDPRTGELFF.

A few counts support this clonotype. This rearrangement joins TRBV5-1 to TRBJ2-1; 9 bases are shared with TRBD2. This CDR3 region has 17 residues. J was trimmed by 4 bases and V by 3 bases; bases with no gene match: 11. CDR1 is SGHRS, CDR2 YFSETQ, per germline. This CDR3 reads CASSWGPSGAEYNEQFF. CDR3 nucleotide sequence: TGCGCCAGCAGCTGGGGGCCTAGCGGGGCCGAATACAATGAGCAGTTCTTC.

There are a few counts of this clonotype. This chain links TRBV14 with TRBJ2-1, with 11 bases matching TRBD2. Germline V gene sequence: CDR1 SGHDN, CDR2 FVKESK. V lost 4 bases to trimming and J lost 3 bases; unmatched junction nucleotides: 2. The CDR3 has 15 residues. CDR3 DNA: TGTGCCAGCAGCCTAGCGGGAGGGCGCTACAATGAGCAGTTCTTC. Protein sequence: CASSLAGGRYNEQFF.

This clonotype has a count of ten or more. The genes are TRBV7-2 and TRBJ1-5; D gene unclear. This CDR3 is built from 13 residues. Germline-derived CDR1 and CDR2 are SGHTA and FQGNSA. V lost 4 bases, J lost 4 bases, and 8 bases lay in between. CDR3 region: CASSSSQNQPQHF. The CDR3, as DNA: TGTGCCAGCAGCTCATCACAGAATCAGCCCCAGCATTTT.

This chain links TRBV12-3 or TRBV12-4 with TRBJ2-2; D may be TRBD2 (6 bases). This CDR3 is built from 14 residues. With 7 bases removed from V and 7 bases from J, the gap between germline ends came to 16 bases. CDR3 loop: CASILNGEVGELFF. For the CDR3, the DNA is TGTGCCAGCATTCTCAACGGGGAGGTCGGGGAGCTGTTTTTT.

The rearrangement links TRBV14 to TRBJ2-1, with TRBD2 matching over 10 bases. The CDR3 sequence is 19 residues long. The V segment lost 3 bases and the J segment 5 bases; nucleotides outside the gene matches: 16. Germline assignment: CDR1 SGHDN and CDR2 FVKESK. CDR3 residues: CASSHIPVVAGLANNEQFF. The CDR3, as DNA: TGTGCCAGCAGCCACATTCCAGTCGTAGCGGGACTAGCGAACAATGAGCAGTTCTTC.

The table lists this clonotype with a few counts. The chain is built from TRBV3-1 and TRBJ2-1, with unresolved D. The CDR3 is made up of 14 amino acids. The germline V gene encodes CDR1 LGHDT and CDR2 YNNKEL (reference sequence). V was pared by 4 bases and J by 0 bases, with 7 bases between. CDR3 DNA sequence: TGTGCCAGCAGCCTTTATAGCTCCTACAATGAGCAGTTCTTC. Amino acid sequence: CASSLYSSYNEQFF.

This clonotype was recorded a few times. This CDR3 reads CSARDPRGGTEAFF. CDR3 sequence (DNA): TGCAGTGCTAGAGATCCTCGCGGAGGGACTGAAGCTTTCTTT. V gene TRBV20-1 combines with J gene TRBJ1-1, with no clear D. Germline V gene data show CDR1 as DFQATT and CDR2 as SNEGSKA (reference sequence). The CDR3 consists of 14 residues. The V end lost 0 bases, the J end lost 5 bases, and 13 bases lay between the germline ends.

This clonotype was recorded a few times. The V and J genes are TRBV28 and TRBJ1-4, with 8 bases identical to TRBD1. Germline loops: CDR1 MDHEN, CDR2 SYDVKM. Trimming at V came to 5 bases and at J to 8 bases, leaving 10 bases not matched to a gene. This CDR3 has 15 amino acids. This CDR3 reads CASSRIGQGGEKLFF. The DNA of the CDR3 is TGTGCCAGCAGTAGAATCGGACAGGGAGGGGAAAAACTGTTTTTT. Full variable domain (outside the CDR3, taken from reference TRBV28 and TRBJ1-4): DVKVTQSSRYLVKRTGEKVFLECVQDMDHENMFWYRQDPGLGLRLIYFSYDVKMKEKGDIPEGYSVSREKKERFSLILESASTNQTSMYLCASSRIGQGGEKLFFGSGTQLSVL.

This clonotype was seen only a few times. The chain combines TRBV20-1 with TRBJ2-4, with a weak D call TRBD2 (6 bases). The CDR3 extends over 15 amino acids. CDR1 DFQATT and CDR2 SNEGSKA come from the germline V gene (reference sequence). V lost 5 bases, J lost 1 base, and 15 bases lay in between. The CDR3 nucleotides are TGCAGTGCTGAGGGGAGCCGGGGGGCCAAAAACATTCAGTACTTC. This translates into CSAEGSRGAKNIQYF.

This clonotype was seen a handful of times. The V and J genes are TRBV21-1 and TRBJ2-1; the table names TRBD2, a call not compared with the DNA. TRBV21-1 is a recognized pseudogene. CDR3 size: 14 residues. CDR3 nucleotides: TGTGCCAGCAACCTAGCGGGAGTTCACAATGAGCAGTTCTTC. It specifies CASNLAGVHNEQFF.

This clonotype showed up many times. V is TRBV6-5 and J is TRBJ2-7; D uncertain. V was trimmed by 0 bases and J by 2 bases, leaving 11 bases between them. The CDR3 runs 15 residues. CDR1 and CDR2 from the germline V gene are MNHEY and SVGAGI. This chain's CDR3 is CASSYSAKTTYEQYF. The CDR3 nucleotides are TGTGCCAGCAGTTACTCGGCAAAAACAACCTACGAGCAGTACTTC.

The chain recombines TRBV24-1 with TRBJ2-5; TRBD2 matches at 12 bases. The trim removed 3 bases at V and 5 bases at J, leaving 3 bases unmatched. The germline V gene encodes CDR1 KGHDR and CDR2 SFDVKD. CDR3 length: 15 amino acids. As DNA, the CDR3 is TGTGCCACCAGTGATCGTACTAGCGGGAGGGAGACCCAGTACTTC. Its protein is CATSDRTSGRETQYF.

The genes are TRBV5-1 and TRBJ2-1, with 7 positions matching TRBD1. J gave up 9 bases and V 0 bases, and 15 bases lay outside the gene matches. This CDR3 is 17 amino acids long. Germline assignment: CDR1 SGHRS and CDR2 YFSETQ. The DNA for the CDR3 is TGCGCCAGCAGCTTGGACAGGGGACCCTTACAAAGGAGTGAGCAGTTCTTC. Amino acid sequence: CASSLDRGPLQRSEQFF.

The chain couples TRBV20-1 to TRBJ2-7; possibly TRBD1 or TRBD2 for D (6 bases each). Germline V gene lookup returns CDR1 DFQATT and CDR2 SNEGSKA (reference sequence). The CDR3 consists of 15 residues. V was shortened by 1 base and J by 2 bases, with 15 bases between the two germline ends. This CDR3 is CSARGGDTFTYEQYF. In DNA form, the CDR3 reads TGCAGTGCTAGAGGGGGGGACACCTTCACCTACGAGCAGTACTTC.